This entry is about one T cell receptor beta chain. The germline V gene encodes CDR1 SGHNT and CDR2 YYREEE (reference sequence). This CDR3 region has 13 residues. Trimming took off 3 bases at V and 8 bases at J, with 14 bases between the two ends. Libraries were prepared by immunoSEQ multiplex PCR; TCRdb keeps only in-frame clonotypes and omits some of them. The data contain about 86,000 clones, more than 60% of them seen just once; the ten biggest clones take up around 10%. The sample belongs to a study of blood T cell repertoires in COVID-19. Study as a whole: COVID-19 samples, acute and convalescent, were from the United States, Italy and Spain.

The sequencing input was peripheral blood. The V gene is TRBV5-4, the J gene TRBJ1-2; perhaps TRBD1 as D (5 bases). The TCR comes from a man between 65 and 79 years old with acute or convalescent COVID-19. The CDR3 DNA reads TGTGCCAGCAGCTCCTTTGGGGCGTGGGGCTACACCTTC. Encoded protein: CASSSFGAWGYTF. The full variable domain, completed using reference TRBV5-4 and TRBJ1-2, is ETGVTQSPTHLIKTRGQQVTLRCSSQSGHNTVSWYQQALGQGPQFIFQYYREEENGRGNFPPRFSGLQFPNYSSELNVNALELDDSALYLCASSSFGAWGYTFGSGTRLTVV.